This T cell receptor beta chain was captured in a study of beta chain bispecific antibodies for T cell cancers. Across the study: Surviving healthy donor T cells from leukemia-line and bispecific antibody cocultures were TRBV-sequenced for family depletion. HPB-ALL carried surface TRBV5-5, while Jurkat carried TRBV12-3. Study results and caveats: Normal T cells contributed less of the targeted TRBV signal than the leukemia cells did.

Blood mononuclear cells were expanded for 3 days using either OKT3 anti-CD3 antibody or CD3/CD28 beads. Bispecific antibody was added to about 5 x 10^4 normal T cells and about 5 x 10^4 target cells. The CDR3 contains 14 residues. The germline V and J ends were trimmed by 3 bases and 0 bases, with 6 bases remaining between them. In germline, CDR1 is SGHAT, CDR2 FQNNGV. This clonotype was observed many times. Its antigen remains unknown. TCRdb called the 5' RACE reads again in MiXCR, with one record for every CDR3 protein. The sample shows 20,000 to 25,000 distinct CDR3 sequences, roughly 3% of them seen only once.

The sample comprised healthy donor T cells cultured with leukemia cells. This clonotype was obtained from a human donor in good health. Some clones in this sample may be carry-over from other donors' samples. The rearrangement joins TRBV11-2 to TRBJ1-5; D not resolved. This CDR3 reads CASSLSDSNQPQHF. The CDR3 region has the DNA TGTGCCAGCAGCTTGTCGGATAGCAATCAGCCCCAGCATTTT.